These 16 T cell receptor beta chains were sequenced from one sample in a study of cytomegalovirus exposure and HLA in healthy donors. With 60 Vbeta and 13 Jbeta primers, the PCR was carried out. Clones were read by immunoSEQ multiplex PCR, and TCRdb kept only the in-frame ones, dropping some. The sample yields 130,000 to 150,000 clones, more than 75% seen once. What was sequenced was PBMCs. These receptors were taken from a man younger than 35 in good health and CMV-seronegative.

The chain recombines TRBV9 with TRBJ1-2; D is possibly TRBD1 (6 bases). The germline V gene encodes CDR1 SGDLS and CDR2 YYNGEE. The CDR3 loop spans 13 amino acids. V lost 4 bases, J lost 4 bases, and 11 bases lay in between. The CDR3 DNA follows: TGTGCCAGCAGCCTCGGGGGGCCCTATGGCTACACCTTC. Its translation: CASSLGGPYGYTF.

The chain employs TRBV6-1 and TRBJ1-2; maybe TRBD1 (6 bases). CDR1 and CDR2 (germline): MNHNS, SASEGT. With 3 bases removed from V and 5 bases from J, the gap between germline ends came to 10 bases. This CDR3 has 13 residues. The CDR3 is CASSEQGKYGYTF. In nucleotides, the CDR3 is TGTGCCAGCAGTGAGCAGGGGAAATATGGCTACACCTTC.

The chain joins TRBV19 to TRBJ2-7; TRBD1 matches at 9 bases. With 3 bases clipped from V and 1 base from J, the junction kept 16 bases outside the gene matches. Germline CDR1 LNHDA, CDR2 SQIVND (reference sequence). The CDR3 contains 19 residues. In nucleotides, the CDR3 is TGTGCCAGTAGTATGGGACAGGGCTATAGCGCGACAAAATCCTACGAGCAGTACTTC. This gives the protein CASSMGQGYSATKSYEQYF.

The chain is built from TRBV6-5 and TRBJ2-5; maybe TRBD1 (7 bases). The V end lost 10 bases, the J end lost 5 bases, and 14 bases lay between the germline ends. From germline, CDR1 is MNHEY and CDR2 SVGAGI. The CDR3 runs 12 residues. CDR3 amino acids: CANPTGRETQYF. The CDR3 DNA sequence: TGTGCCAACCCGACAGGGAGGGAGACCCAGTACTTC.

The J gene is TRBJ1-5, the V gene TRBV6-1; D is possibly TRBD1 (5 bases). The germline CDR1 and CDR2 sequences are MNHNS and SASEGT. This CDR3 is built from 12 residues. The V and J ends lost 6 bases and 4 bases respectively, with 7 bases between them. The CDR3 DNA is TGTGCCAGCAGGACAGATAATCAGCCCCAGCATTTT. Translated: CASRTDNQPQHF.

The genes are TRBV18 and TRBJ2-5, with 7 bases matching TRBD1. The germline V gene encodes CDR1 KGHSH and CDR2 LQKENI. The V and J ends lost 3 bases and 1 base, in that order; junction bases with no gene match: 11. CDR3 length: 17 amino acids. Here the CDR3 DNA reads TGTGCCAGCTCACCTCGTGGAACAGGGGCGACCCAAGAGACCCAGTACTTC. Protein product: CASSPRGTGATQETQYF.

This clone was recorded a few times. The chain carries TRBV7-2 and TRBJ2-1, with 7 nucleotides matching TRBD2. The V segment lost 5 bases and the J segment 5 bases; nucleotides outside the gene matches: 6. Germline lookup yields CDR1 SGHTA and CDR2 FQGNSA. The CDR3 covers 14 residues. Here the CDR3 reads CASSSGTTNNEQFF. CDR3 coding DNA: TGTGCCAGCAGCAGTGGGACTACAAACAATGAGCAGTTCTTC.

This chain links TRBV5-1 with TRBJ2-5, with a possible D match to TRBD2 (6 bases). Germline assignment: CDR1 SGHRS and CDR2 YFSETQ. The CDR3 totals 13 residues. V was pared by 0 bases and J by 3 bases, with 6 bases between. CDR3 loop: CASSLGGEETQYF. The DNA for the CDR3 is TGCGCCAGCAGCTTGGGGGGGGAAGAGACCCAGTACTTC. Variable domain in full (rest from reference TRBV5-1 and TRBJ2-5): KAGVTQTPRYLIKTRGQQVTLSCSPISGHRSVSWYQQTPGQGLQFLFEYFSETQRNKGNFPGRFSGRQFSNSRSEMNVSTLELGDSALYLCASSLGGEETQYFGPGTRLLVL.

The rearrangement joins TRBV19 to TRBJ2-7; TRBD1 agrees at 9 bases. The CDR3 sequence is 14 residues long. The V and J ends lost 8 bases and 2 bases, in that order; junction bases with no gene match: 7. The V gene's germline CDR1 is LNHDA and CDR2 SQIVND (reference sequence). The CDR3 DNA reads TGTGCCAGTGGAACGGGACAGGGCGCCTACGAGCAGTACTTC. Encoded protein: CASGTGQGAYEQYF.

This chain links TRBV30 with TRBJ2-7; 7 bases are shared with TRBD2. There are 13 residues in the CDR3. V dropped 5 bases and J dropped 7; count of bases not matched to a gene: 11. Germline V CDR1 and CDR2: GTSNPN, SVGIG (reference sequence). Here the CDR3 DNA reads TGTGCCTGGGGCCGGGGGGAGCCGGGGGAGCAGTACTTC. As protein: CAWGRGEPGEQYF.

V and J are TRBV27 and TRBJ2-6, with a weak D call TRBD2 (5 bases). The V and J ends lost 8 bases and 4 bases respectively, with 12 bases between them. Germline V CDR1 and CDR2: MNHEY, SMNVEV (reference sequence). The CDR3 runs to 14 residues. The CDR3: CASSERRGANVLTF. CDR3 coding DNA: TGTGCCAGCTCTGAGCGGCGAGGGGCCAACGTCCTGACTTTC.

The chain uses TRBV7-8 and TRBJ1-2, with TRBD1 as a possible D gene (5 bases). CDR1 and CDR2 from the germline V gene are SGHVS and FQNEAQ. The ends were cut back, 3 bases at V and 3 bases at J, with 11 bases in the middle. CDR3 length equals 14 residues. Here the CDR3 reads CASSFSGGDYGYTF. The CDR3 nucleotides read TGTGCCAGCAGCTTTTCGGGGGGGGACTATGGCTACACCTTC.

This rearrangement joins TRBV25-1 to TRBJ1-5, with D perhaps matching TRBD1 (5 bases). CDR1 and CDR2 (germline): MGHDK, SYGVNS. The CDR3 extends over 16 amino acids. Trimming removed 5 bases at V and 3 bases at J, with 17 bases between. CDR3 amino acids: CASSPKKAGDNQPQHF. The CDR3 DNA is TGTGCCAGCAGTCCAAAGAAGGCGGGGGACAATCAGCCCCAGCATTTT.

The chain joins TRBV7-6 to TRBJ1-4, with TRBD1 identical over 9 bases. CDR1 SGHVS and CDR2 FNYEAQ come from the germline V gene. The CDR3 totals 16 residues. Unmatched junction bases numbered 4, after V lost 5 bases and J lost 0 bases. The CDR3 region is CASSVTGGATNEKLFF. Here the CDR3 DNA reads TGTGCCAGCAGCGTAACAGGGGGCGCAACTAATGAAAAACTGTTTTTT.

This clone was seen just once. The chain employs TRBV30 and TRBJ2-7; TRBD2 matches 10 bases. The CDR3 has 13 amino acids. CDR1 is GTSNPN, CDR2 SVGIG, per germline (reference sequence). Trimming removed 8 bases from V and 5 bases from J; junction bases left unmatched: 9. The CDR3: CARQRGGRDEQYF. Written as DNA, the CDR3 is TGTGCCCGCCAGCGGGGGGGCCGGGACGAGCAGTACTTC.

This clone was observed once. The chain carries TRBV19 and TRBJ1-4, with TRBD1 matching 9 bases. The trim removed 5 bases at V and 6 bases at J, leaving 4 bases unmatched. The CDR3 contains 14 residues. CDR1 LNHDA and CDR2 SQIVND come from the germline V gene (reference sequence). Here the CDR3 DNA reads TGTGCCAGTAGTCCGGGACAGGGATATGAAAAACTGTTTTTT. Its translation: CASSPGQGYEKLFF. The full variable domain, its missing parts supplied by reference TRBV19 and TRBJ1-4, is DGGITQSPKYLFRKEGQNVTLSCEQNLNHDAMYWYRQDPGQGLRLIYYSQIVNDFQKGDIAEGYSVSREKKESFPLTVTSAQKNPTAFYLCASSPGQGYEKLFFGSGTQLSVL.